This TCR beta chain was recorded in a study of identical twins. General study points: Those out-of-frame alpha sequences shared by twins showed an excess of low generation probability. Whereas memory repertoires showed no such difference, abundant cord blood beta clonotypes carried fewer insertions.

The table lists this clonotype with many counts. Antigen unknown. TCRdb processed the 5' RACE reads anew with MiXCR; each CDR3 protein has one entry. In the table there are around 240,000 distinct CDR3 sequences, 8% to 11% of which are singletons. There are 16 residues in the CDR3. Trimming took off 0 bases at V and 7 bases at J, with 16 bases between the two ends. Germline loops: CDR1 LGHNA, CDR2 YNFKEQ. Input material: memory T cells sorted from blood. The receptor was isolated from a man between 45 and 60 years old in good health. The chain uses TRBV4-2 and TRBJ2-1, with D possibly being TRBD1 or TRBD2 (5 bases each). The CDR3 protein is CASSQDGGTGRNEQFF. CDR3 DNA: TGTGCCAGCAGCCAAGATGGTGGCACGGGACGAAATGAGCAGTTCTTC.